The clone carrying this TCR beta chain ranks as medium-sized (0.01 to 0.1%). Its antigen is undetermined. There are 14 residues in the CDR3. Trimming took 1 base from V and 2 from J, leaving 9 bases between them. Multiplex PCR with BIOMED2 TRB-A/B primer pools amplified TRB rearrangements. One entry per CDR3 protein, called by TCRdb with MiXCR from the multiplex PCR reads. The table records thousands of distinct CDR3 sequences, roughly 23% of them present only once. The sample belongs to a study of T and B cells in COVID-19 patients. Across the whole study: Peripheral blood came from COVID-19 patients with active infection or after recovery. Broader study findings: Highly clonal in active COVID-19, TRB repertoires exceeded healthy-donor diversity and richness at recovery.

TRB was amplified from about 250-500 ng of blood genomic DNA. The chain is built from TRBV12-3 or TRBV12-4 and TRBJ2-7; the D is unclear. This TCR was recovered from a human donor with active COVID-19. The specimen was blood. The CDR3 nucleotides read TGTGCCAGCAGTTTAGGGAGTTGGACCTACGAGCAGTACTTC. It yields the protein CASSLGSWTYEQYF.